What follows are 24 T cell receptor beta chains derived from one specimen sequenced in a study of blood T cell repertoires in COVID-19. Generated by immunoSEQ multiplex PCR, the TCRdb table keeps only in-frame clones and is missing some. The sample yields hundreds of thousands of clones, about 86% seen once. What was sequenced was PBMCs or T cells enriched from blood (not recorded which). Receptor source: a woman between 40 and 50 years old with acute COVID-19.

The J gene is TRBJ2-2, the V gene TRBV3-1 (or the pseudogene TRBV3-2), with 7 bases that match TRBD2. V lost 1 base, J lost 4 bases, and 6 bases stayed unmatched. The CDR3 totals 16 residues. CDR1 is LGHDT and CDR2 is YNNKEL in the germline V gene (reference sequence). This CDR3 reads CASSQASGWGTGELFF. Here the CDR3 DNA reads TGTGCCAGCAGCCAAGCTAGCGGATGGGGCACCGGGGAGCTGTTTTTT.

V is TRBV7-9 and J is TRBJ2-6; 7 bases agree with TRBD2. CDR1 and CDR2 from the germline V gene are SEHNR and FQNEAQ (reference sequence). The CDR3 is made up of 14 amino acids. V shed 6 bases, J shed 3 bases, and the junction held 2 bases outside the gene matches. Here the CDR3 DNA reads TGTGCCAGCAGGGCGGGAGTTGGGGCCAACGTCCTGACTTTC. It encodes CASRAGVGANVLTF. Full variable domain (rest looked up from reference TRBV7-9 and TRBJ2-6): DTGVSQNPRHKITKRGQNVTFRCDPISEHNRLYWYRQTLGQGPEFLTYFQNEAQLEKSRLLSDRFSAERPKGSFSTLEIQRTEQGDSAMYLCASRAGVGANVLTFGAGSRLTVL.

The V and J genes are TRBV9 and TRBJ2-3; 15 nucleotides match TRBD2. CDR1 is SGDLS, CDR2 YYNGEE, per germline. The CDR3 covers 16 residues. Trimming at V came to 7 bases and at J to 3 bases, leaving 6 bases not matched to a gene. CDR3 protein: CASATGLAGGTDTQYF. The CDR3 bases are TGTGCCAGCGCCACAGGACTAGCGGGAGGGACAGATACGCAGTATTTT.

The chain has TRBV18 and TRBJ1-1, with no clear D. The V end was cut by 0 bases, the J end by 0 bases, with 8 bases between. Germline-derived CDR1 and CDR2 are KGHSH and LQKENI. The CDR3 totals 15 residues. CDR3 DNA: TGTGCCAGCTCACCACCGGGCAGATTGAACACTGAAGCTTTCTTT. It is translated as CASSPPGRLNTEAFF.

The chain has TRBV11-3 and TRBJ1-1; the D is unclear. Germline V gene lookup returns CDR1 SGHNT and CDR2 YENEEA. V shed 5 bases and J shed 4 bases, with 8 bases lying between them. This CDR3 comprises 12 residues. The CDR3 loop is CASSHTRTEAFF. In DNA, the CDR3 is TGTGCCAGCAGCCATACACGCACTGAAGCTTTCTTT.

V is TRBV19 and J is TRBJ2-7; the match to TRBD2 covers 8 bases. This CDR3 has 14 residues. The V gene's germline CDR1 is LNHDA and CDR2 SQIVND (reference sequence). The ends lost 5 bases at V and 1 base at J; junction bases unmatched: 4. The CDR3 bases are TGTGCCAGTAGTCTTCGCGGGAGGTCCTACGAGCAGTACTTC. Amino acid sequence: CASSLRGRSYEQYF.

The chain has TRBV24-1 and TRBJ2-3, with D tentatively TRBD1 (5 bases). The CDR3 is 13 amino acids. Between the trimmed V and J ends, which lost 3 bases and 6 bases, there was a span of 9 bases. The germline V gene encodes CDR1 KGHDR and CDR2 SFDVKD. CDR3 sequence: CATSDPGPDTQYF. The CDR3 DNA reads TGTGCCACCAGTGATCCAGGGCCGGATACGCAGTATTTT.

V and J are TRBV5-4 and TRBJ1-3; D is perhaps TRBD1 (6 bases). V lost 4 bases to trimming and J lost 0 bases, with 14 bases between them. The CDR3 runs to 16 residues. CDR1 is SGHNT, CDR2 YYREEE, per germline (reference sequence). The CDR3, as DNA: TGTGCCAGCAGCGATCCAGGGGATAACTCTGGAAACACCATATATTTT. Translated: CASSDPGDNSGNTIYF. Drawing the rest from reference TRBV5-4 and TRBJ1-3, the complete variable domain is ETGVTQSPTHLIKTRGQQVTLRCSSQSGHNTVSWYQQALGQGPQFIFQYYREEENGRGNFPPRFSGLQFPNYSSELNVNALELDDSALYLCASSDPGDNSGNTIYFGEGSWLTVV.

Written as DNA, the CDR3 is TGTGCCAGCAGTTTGGGGTTAGCGGGGAGCTCCTACAATGAGCAGTTCTTC. Encoded protein: CASSLGLAGSSYNEQFF. The rearrangement joins TRBV27 to TRBJ2-1; TRBD2 matches 8 bases. Germline V CDR1 and CDR2: MNHEY, SMNVEV (reference sequence). Unmatched junction bases numbered 7, after V lost 3 bases and J lost 0 bases. This CDR3 is 17 amino acids long.

V usage is TRBV6-4 and J usage is TRBJ1-1; D unresolved. V lost 0 bases and J lost 4, with 12 bases in between. Germline V gene data show CDR1 as MRHNA and CDR2 as SNTAGT. The CDR3 sequence is 15 residues long. The CDR3 protein is CASSDSGHLSTEAFF. CDR3 bases: TGTGCCAGCAGTGACTCGGGCCACTTGAGCACTGAAGCTTTCTTT.

The chain couples TRBV6-5 to TRBJ2-1, with D tentatively TRBD2 (5 bases). The V end was cut by 7 bases, the J end by 7 bases, with 20 bases between. Germline CDR1 MNHEY, CDR2 SVGAGI. The CDR3 has 15 residues. The CDR3 DNA reads as TGTGCCAGCATTCTTACGGCGACCGGGGTTAATGAGCAGTTCTTC. This encodes CASILTATGVNEQFF.

The genes are TRBV28 and TRBJ2-2, with D maybe TRBD1 (5 bases). The CDR3 runs 15 residues. The germline V and J ends were trimmed by 5 bases and 0 bases, with 10 bases remaining between them. Germline V CDR1 and CDR2: MDHEN, SYDVKM. CDR3 in amino acids: CASSLAGTNTGELFF. In DNA, the CDR3 is TGTGCCAGCAGTCTTGCAGGGACGAACACCGGGGAGCTGTTTTTT. The full variable domain, rest sourced from reference TRBV28 and TRBJ2-2, is DVKVTQSSRYLVKRTGEKVFLECVQDMDHENMFWYRQDPGLGLRLIYFSYDVKMKEKGDIPEGYSVSREKKERFSLILESASTNQTSMYLCASSLAGTNTGELFFGEGSRLTVL.

This clone was recorded only once. V usage is TRBV29-1 and J usage is TRBJ2-7; D uncertain. The V gene's germline CDR1 is SQVTM and CDR2 ANQGSEA. The length of the CDR3 is 15 residues. Trimming cost V 7 bases and J 4 bases, with 23 bases left between them. The CDR3 DNA reads as TGCAGCGCCACTCGGCCGGGTTCGCTTCCTTACGAGCAGTACTTC. Translated, it gives CSATRPGSLPYEQYF.

This rearrangement joins TRBV2 to TRBJ1-1; no reliable D call. The CDR3 consists of 13 residues. From germline, CDR1 is SNHLY and CDR2 FYNNEI. Trimming left V 3 bases short and J 4 bases short, with 9 bases between. In nucleotides, the CDR3 is TGTGCCAGCAGTGATGTGGGAGGCACTGAAGCTTTCTTT. This codes for CASSDVGGTEAFF.

The V gene is TRBV28, the J gene TRBJ2-6, with a possible D match to TRBD1 (6 bases). The CDR3 runs 15 residues. The germline V gene has CDR1 MDHEN and CDR2 SYDVKM. Trimming took off 2 bases at V and 4 bases at J, with 9 bases between the two ends. Here the CDR3 DNA reads TGTGCCAGCAGTTTAATGGGGGCAGGGGCCAACGTCCTGACTTTC. It translates to CASSLMGAGANVLTF.

Only a few counts were recorded for this clone. The V gene is TRBV6-5, the J gene TRBJ2-2; no reliable D call. The CDR3 has 12 amino acids. Trimming stripped 5 bases from V and 8 bases from J, with 9 bases between. Per the germline V gene, CDR1 is MNHEY and CDR2 is SVGAGI. CDR3 DNA sequence: TGTGCCAGCAGTCCTCTATATGGGGAGCTGTTTTTT. Translating it yields CASSPLYGELFF.

V gene TRBV3-1 (or the pseudogene TRBV3-2) combines with J gene TRBJ2-2; 8 bases line up with TRBD2. Germline lookup yields CDR1 LGHDT and CDR2 YNNKEL (reference sequence). V was clipped by 2 bases and J by 2 bases; unmatched bases: 7. This CDR3 spans 17 amino acids. The CDR3 is CASSQHTSGGNTGELFF. The CDR3 bases are TGTGCCAGCAGCCAACACACTAGCGGAGGAAACACCGGGGAGCTGTTTTTT.

This sequence joins TRBV27 and TRBJ2-5, with 7 positions matching TRBD2. Germline CDR1 is MNHEY and CDR2 is SMNVEV (reference sequence). This CDR3 is 16 amino acids long. The J segment lost 2 bases and the V segment lost 5 bases, leaving 11 bases of the junction unmatched. This CDR3 reads CASSPALAANQETQYF. The DNA for the CDR3 is TGTGCCAGCAGTCCGGCCCTAGCGGCTAATCAAGAGACCCAGTACTTC.

The chain carries TRBV11-2 and TRBJ1-5, with TRBD1 identical over 8 bases. This CDR3 is 16 amino acids long. With V trimmed by 1 base and J by 2 bases, 4 bases remained unmatched. CDR1 and CDR2 (germline): SGHAT, FQNNGV. CDR3 region: CASSLAQGGGNQPQHF. CDR3 sequence (DNA): TGTGCCAGCAGCTTAGCACAGGGGGGTGGCAATCAGCCCCAGCATTTT.

The chain employs TRBV5-6 and TRBJ2-1; TRBD2 matches 11 bases. Germline values: CDR1 SGHDT, CDR2 YYEEEE. V shed 2 bases and J 6 bases; nucleotides not matched to a gene: 13. CDR3 length equals 18 residues. The CDR3 DNA reads TGTGCCAGCAGCTTTGACTGGACTAGCGGGTCAGAGGGCAATGAGCAGTTCTTC. Residues: CASSFDWTSGSEGNEQFF.

The J gene is TRBJ1-1, the V gene TRBV30; TRBD1 might be the D (5 bases). V lost 5 bases and J lost 1, with 14 bases in between. Germline V gives CDR1 GTSNPN, CDR2 SVGIG (reference sequence). The CDR3 totals 14 residues. The CDR3 DNA follows: TGTGCCTGGTTTTCCTTGACAGCGAACACTGAAGCTTTCTTT. Residues: CAWFSLTANTEAFF.

The rearrangement uses TRBV15 and TRBJ1-5; D unresolved. The V gene's germline CDR1 is LNHNV and CDR2 YYDKDF (reference sequence). CDR3 length: 15 amino acids. V shed 4 bases and J shed 6 bases, with 16 bases lying between them. CDR3: CATSTRGPGGQPQHF. CDR3 bases: TGTGCCACCAGCACCCGGGGTCCGGGAGGTCAGCCCCAGCATTTT.

The table lists this clone with a count of one. This sequence joins TRBV3-1 (or the pseudogene TRBV3-2) and TRBJ1-1; 11 nucleotides line up with TRBD1. Germline loops: CDR1 LGHDT, CDR2 YNNKEL (reference sequence). V lost 1 base and J lost 9; bases outside the gene matches: 4. This CDR3 has 14 residues. The CDR3 spells CASSQVGTGGKAFF. Written as DNA, the CDR3 is TGTGCCAGCAGCCAAGTCGGGACAGGGGGAAAAGCTTTCTTT.

The V call is TRBV7-8, the J call TRBJ2-7; TRBD2 might be the D (6 bases). The CDR3 spans 15 residues. Trimming took off 1 base at V and 2 bases at J, with 12 bases between the two ends. Germline CDR1 SGHVS, CDR2 FQNEAQ. CDR3 in DNA: TGTGCCAGCAGCTTAGTTCCAGCGGGCCCCTACGAGCAGTACTTC. Translating gives CASSLVPAGPYEQYF.